Listed below are T cell receptor beta chains from one sample, sequenced in a study of response to subunit inactivated influenza vaccine. MiXCR, run by TCRdb on the RT-PCR reads, gives a single entry per CDR3 protein. The sample includes a few hundred thousand distinct CDR3 sequences, approximately 10% seen only once; the top ten take 11%. The sample also formed part of further work on T cells expressing NK-cell markers.

Sequenced here: PBMCs from blood, sampled on the day of vaccination. These receptors were obtained from a man aged 45-65 years who received an inactivated influenza vaccine. The CDR3 runs from the conserved cysteine through the conserved F or W. The size field is filled for only some rows; it gives once, few, many or a size class.

clone size | V gene | CDR3 protein
many | TRBV28 | CASSRLGRPDTQYF
- | TRBV5-6 | CACSFGQGTYEQYF
few | TRBV5-1 | CASSFGGRIWPDTQYF
- | TRBV9 | CASSVTNTNTGELFF
few | TRBV20-1 | CSARPSAKEQFF
few | TRBV4-2 | CASSHRGEAYEQYF
few | TRBV20-1 | CSARDRGQVSYNEQFF
many | TRBV3-1 | CASSLTSGGAWSDTQYF
- | TRBV10-3 | CAIRTGTTPETQYF
- | TRBV7-6 | CASSLVFGGNYNEQFF
- | TRBV12-3/TRBV12-4 | CASSSPPPPEQYF
few | TRBV11-2 | CASSLGSEGTNTGELFF
- | TRBV4-3 | CASSQSLNTGELFF
- | TRBV7-2 | CASSFTTNYGYTF
- | TRBV6-1 | CASRIRKGLAGDEQFF
few | TRBV4-3 | CASSQDSTGGDTEAFF
- | TRBV5-5 | CASSLGPGDQPQHF
- | TRBV5-6 | CASSLFADTQYF